The clone carrying this TCR beta chain has just a few counts. Antigen: not known. The source of the sample is a study of identical twins. Every donor was a healthy Caucasian. Study outcomes and limitations: Models underestimated how often monozygotic twins shared out-of-frame TCR alpha. Out-of-frame alpha sequences shared by twins were enriched for low generation probability.

TCRdb analysed the 5' RACE reads with MiXCR anew, one entry per CDR3 protein. Here the sample spans about 720,000 distinct CDR3 sequences, about 9.4% being singletons. V dropped 5 bases and J dropped 5; count of bases not matched to a gene: 2. Germline CDR1 and CDR2: SQVTM and ANQGSEA. The CDR3 spans 11 residues. These data were also filed under a second study, of yellow fever vaccine responses in identical twins.

The chain couples TRBV29-1 to TRBJ1-2; TRBD1 matches at 7 bases. The sequenced sample consisted of PBMCs. The receptor's source is a woman under 30 in good health. Written as DNA, the CDR3 is TGCAGCGTTCAGGGGGGGTATGGCTACACCTTC. Translating it yields CSVQGGYGYTF. Combining the CDR3 with reference TRBV29-1 and TRBJ1-2 gives the whole variable domain SAVISQKPSRDICQRGTSLTIQCQVDSQVTMMFWYRQQPGQSLTLIATANQGSEATYESGFVIDKFPISRPNLTFSTLTVSNMSPEDSSIYLCSVQGGYGYTFGSGTRLTVV.